The rows below give T cell receptor beta chains drawn from one sample of a study of blood T cell repertoires in COVID-19. Sequencing used immunoSEQ multiplex PCR; TCRdb keeps in-frame clones, though not all of them. The sample yields about 220,000 clones, approximately 83% seen once. What was sequenced was peripheral blood. Every receptor here comes from a woman aged 25 to 39 who had recovered from COVID-19. Both conserved end residues are part of each CDR3. The D gene is left open where the match is weak. Clone size is stated in some rows and not others, as once, few, many or a class when expanded.

abundance	d_gene	j_gene	v_gene	CDR3aa	CDR3nt
once	NA	TRBJ1-6	TRBV5-1	CASSLTGMNSPLHF	TGCGCCAGCAGCTTGACAGGGATGAATTCACCCCTCCACTTT
NA	NA	TRBJ2-1	TRBV7-9	CASSLDEGRLWNEQFF	TGTGCCAGCAGCTTAGATGAGGGGAGGTTATGGAATGAGCAGTTCTTC
NA	NA	TRBJ2-3	TRBV14	CASSMTGDTQYF	TGTGCCAGCAGTATGACGGGGGATACGCAGTATTTT
NA	TRBD1	TRBJ2-3	TRBV30	CAWGGLGQTSTDTQYF	TGTGCCTGGGGGGGCTTGGGACAGACTAGCACAGATACGCAGTATTTT
NA	NA	TRBJ1-3	TRBV11-2	CASSLQGLNSGNTIYF	TGTGCCAGCAGCTTACAAGGACTGAACTCTGGAAACACCATATATTTT
NA	TRBD1	TRBJ1-3	TRBV7-8	CASSLVLQGHISGNTIYF	TGTGCCAGCAGCTTAGTTTTACAGGGGCATATCTCTGGAAACACCATATATTTT
NA	NA	TRBJ1-1	TRBV6-5	CASSYHTGTGEAFF	TGTGCCAGCAGTTACCACACAGGGACCGGCGAAGCTTTCTTT
NA	NA	TRBJ2-1	TRBV9	CASSVAETGYLGNEQFF	TGTGCCAGCAGCGTAGCCGAAACAGGTTACCTCGGGAATGAGCAGTTCTTC
NA	NA	TRBJ2-3	TRBV10-1	CASSSPDSSADTQYF	TGCGCCAGCAGTTCCCCCGACTCATCGGCAGATACGCAGTATTTT
NA	NA	TRBJ2-7	TRBV19	CASSIAGDYEQYF	TGTGCCAGTAGTATCGCAGGGGACTACGAGCAGTACTTC
NA	NA	TRBJ1-2	TRBV10-2	CASSELGVYGYTF	TGCGCCAGCAGTGAACTAGGAGTCTATGGCTACACCTTC
NA	NA	TRBJ1-5	TRBV3-1/TRBV3-2	CASSQRQSNQPQHF	TGTGCCAGCAGCCAAAGACAGAGCAATCAGCCCCAGCATTTT
NA	NA	TRBJ2-5	TRBV7-8	CASSLFPRSVKEETQYF	TGTGCCAGCAGCTTGTTTCCGCGTAGCGTGAAGGAAGAGACCCAGTACTTC
few	TRBD2	TRBJ2-1	TRBV10-3	CAISESSSGAPMVF	TGTGCCATCAGTGAGTCGTCTAGCGGGGCCCCTATGGTCTTC
few	NA	TRBJ2-7	TRBV6-2/TRBV6-3	CASSYPGDYEQYF	TGTGCCAGCAGTTATCCAGGGGATTACGAGCAGTACTTC
once	NA	TRBJ1-3	TRBV9	CASSVGGTIYLNTIYF	TGTGCCAGCAGCGTAGGGGGGACAATCTATCTGAACACCATATATTTT
NA	TRBD1	TRBJ1-1	TRBV29-1	CSGDRGNTEAFF	TGCAGCGGGGACAGGGGGAACACTGAAGCTTTCTTT
NA	TRBD2	TRBJ2-7	TRBV2	CASSGLKGPTSLTGGRYF	TGTGCCAGCAGTGGTCTGAAGGGCCCAACTTCTTTAACGGGGGGTCGGTACTTC
few	NA	TRBJ2-2	TRBV2	CASSDPGETGELFF	TGTGCCAGCAGTGACCCAGGGGAAACCGGGGAGCTGTTTTTT
NA	TRBD1	TRBJ1-1	TRBV29-1	CSVERGTDTEAFF	TGCAGCGTTGAAAGGGGGACAGACACTGAAGCTTTCTTT
NA	NA	TRBJ2-3	TRBV9	CASSPIGGVADTQYF	TGTGCCAGCAGCCCGATAGGGGGAGTGGCAGATACGCAGTATTTT
NA	TRBD1	TRBJ1-1	TRBV5-5	CASSVLHRGRGTEAFF	TGTGCCAGCAGCGTATTGCACAGGGGCCGGGGGACTGAAGCTTTCTTT
NA	NA	TRBJ2-1	TRBV4-3	CASSQESVVGGQWGGSYNEQFF	TGCGCCAGCAGCCAAGAATCAGTAGTTGGGGGCCAGTGGGGCGGGAGTTACAATGAGCAGTTCTTC
NA	NA	TRBJ2-5	TRBV5-1	CASSTLYRVEETQYF	TGCGCCAGCAGCACCCTATACAGGGTAGAAGAGACCCAGTACTTC
NA	NA	TRBJ2-3	TRBV5-4	CASSLGARHSTDTQYF	TGTGCCAGCAGCTTGGGGGCCCGGCACTCCACAGATACGCAGTATTTT
NA	NA	TRBJ2-3	TRBV5-1	CASSSLTSSSTDTQYF	TGCGCCAGCAGCTCGCTTACTAGCTCTAGCACAGATACGCAGTATTTT
NA	NA	TRBJ2-5	TRBV7-8	CASSFATLDPRETQYF	TGTGCCAGCAGCTTCGCGACGCTCGATCCGAGGGAGACCCAGTACTTC
NA	NA	TRBJ1-1	TRBV7-9	CASSFREFTEAFF	TGTGCCAGCAGCTTCAGGGAATTCACTGAAGCTTTCTTT
NA	NA	TRBJ2-1	TRBV14	CASSQLQAITYNEQFF	TGTGCCAGCAGCCAATTACAGGCGATAACCTACAATGAGCAGTTCTTC
NA	TRBD1	TRBJ2-3	TRBV30	CAWSTGSTDTQYF	TGTGCCTGGTCGACAGGGAGTACAGATACGCAGTATTTT
NA	NA	TRBJ2-7	TRBV11-3	CASSLGALGEQYF	TGTGCCAGCAGCTTAGGGGCGTTGGGCGAGCAGTACTTC
NA	TRBD2	TRBJ2-5	TRBV15	CATSRGVSSGGEETQYF	TGTGCCACCAGCAGAGGGGTTTCGAGCGGGGGGGAAGAGACCCAGTACTTC
NA	TRBD1	TRBJ1-1	TRBV27	CASSFARGRVEDSEAFF	TGTGCCAGCAGTTTCGCCAGGGGGCGAGTAGAGGACTCTGAAGCTTTCTTT
NA	TRBD1	TRBJ1-2	TRBV19	CASSSTGGNYGYTF	TGTGCCAGTAGTTCGACAGGGGGGAACTATGGCTACACCTTC
many	NA	TRBJ2-4	TRBV15	CATSRVGIAAKNIQYF	TGTGCCACCAGCAGAGTAGGGATAGCGGCCAAAAACATTCAGTACTTC
NA	NA	TRBJ2-1	TRBV7-2	CASSLVGGNNEQFF	TGTGCCAGCAGCTTAGTGGGCGGGAACAATGAGCAGTTCTTC